This T cell receptor (beta chain) was recovered during a study of response to subunit inactivated influenza vaccine. Whole-study findings and limits: Authors proposed each seasonal influenza vaccination draws in few new T cells.

This clonotype was recorded many times. Its specificity is not known. A single record per CDR3 protein comes from TCRdb applying MiXCR to the RT-PCR reads. The sample contains hundreds of thousands of distinct CDR3 sequences, about 10% of which appear only once. Sample: PBMCs from blood, taken roughly 47 days after vaccination. The sequence was collected from a man aged 45-60 years who received an inactivated influenza vaccine.

The chain's CDR3 is CASSLAGTSNYEQYF. CDR3 in DNA: TGCGCCAGCAGCTTGGCCGGGACTAGCAACTACGAGCAGTACTTC. The chain couples TRBV5-1 to TRBJ2-7; the match to TRBD2 covers 9 bases. The V gene end was trimmed by 0 bases and the J gene end by 3 bases; junction bases not matched to a gene: 4. Germline values: CDR1 SGHRS, CDR2 YFSETQ. The CDR3 length is 15 residues. Full variable domain (outside the CDR3, taken from reference TRBV5-1 and TRBJ2-7): KAGVTQTPRYLIKTRGQQVTLSCSPISGHRSVSWYQQTPGQGLQFLFEYFSETQRNKGNFPGRFSGRQFSNSRSEMNVSTLELGDSALYLCASSLAGTSNYEQYFGPGTRLTVT.